Below, 24 T cell receptor beta chains from the same sample are listed, as sequenced in a study of CD8+CD57+ T cells in acquired aplastic anemia. Patients who underwent sequencing had shown CD8+CD57+ cell expansion by flow cytometry. The study profiled TCR beta VDJ and CDR3 using genomic DNA as template. TCRdb reprocessed the reads via MiXCR and lists one record per CDR3 protein. Of 200,000 to 300,000 distinct CDR3 sequences detected, 82% appear once; the ten largest clones hold 40% to 50%. The sample consisted of sorted CD4+, CD8+, or CD8+CD57+ T cells (not recorded which) from PBMCs. The receptors were gathered from a human donor with aplastic anemia.

On this clonotype itself: The CDR3 does not close with the conserved phenylalanine or tryptophan, likely indicating a read error. This chain joins TRBV2 and TRBJ1-1, with D perhaps TRBD1 (5 bases). CDR3 length: 15 amino acids. Trimming took off 8 bases at V and 7 bases at J, with 23 bases between the two ends. In germline, CDR1 is SNHLY, CDR2 FYNNEI. CDR3 sequence: CASGDDGTETHEAFS. CDR3 bases: TGTGCCAGCGGGGACGATGGCACAGAGACGCATGAAGCTTTCTCA.

The chain combines TRBV7-3 with TRBJ2-1; D tentatively fits TRBD1 or TRBD2 (6 bases each). Trimming left V 5 bases short and J 13 bases short, with 27 bases between. The CDR3 extends over 16 amino acids. Germline CDR1 SGHTA, CDR2 FQGTGA. CDR3 loop: CASSQQQGGSPLHQFF. The DNA for the CDR3 is TGTGCCAGCAGCCAGCAACAGGGAGGTTCACCCCTCCACCAGTTCTTC.

The table lists this clonotype with many counts. This sequence joins TRBV3-1 and TRBJ1-1; TRBD1 matches at 9 bases. V shed 4 bases and J 5 bases; nucleotides not matched to a gene: 8. Germline V CDR1 and CDR2: LGHDT, YNNKEL (reference sequence). This CDR3 contains 15 residues. The CDR3 spells CASSPWDRVQTEAFF. In DNA, the CDR3 is TGTGCCAGCAGCCCTTGGGACAGGGTTCAAACTGAAGCTTTCTTT.

In regard to this clonotype: One junction end disagrees with the germline gene, perhaps due to a read error. CDR3 protein: CASSDGGVHEYIF. CDR3 coding DNA: TGTGCCAGCAGTGATGGGGGGGTCCATGAGTACATCTTC. The rearrangement links TRBV2 to TRBJ1-2, with TRBD1 as a possible D gene (5 bases). The CDR3 has 13 residues. Looked up from germline, CDR1 is SNHLY and CDR2 is FYNNEI.

For this clonotype: The junction differs from germline at one of its ends, possibly a read error. The chain is built from TRBV7-8 and TRBJ2-3, with D perhaps TRBD2 (6 bases). CDR1 is SGHVS and CDR2 is FQNEAQ in the germline V gene. The CDR3 has 13 amino acids. Here the CDR3 reads CASSYGGSPDPHF. The CDR3 DNA is TGTGCCAGCAGCTACGGGGGAAGTCCTGATCCGCATTTT.

In the case of this clonotype: A read error may account for a junction end that differs from germline. J is TRBJ2-2 and V is TRBV9; D gene ambiguous. CDR3 size: 14 residues. Germline V gene sequence: CDR1 SGDLS, CDR2 YYNGEE. The CDR3 DNA sequence: TGTGCCAGCAGCGCTAGTTCCCGCGGCTACACCTTCTTCTTT. It translates to CASSASSRGYTFFF. Combining the CDR3 with reference TRBV9 and TRBJ2-2 gives the whole variable domain DSGVTQTPKHLITATGQRVTLRCSPRSGDLSVYWYQQSLDQGLQFLIQYYNGEERAKGNILERFSAQQFPDLHSELNLSSLELGDSALYFCASSASSRGYTFFFGEGSRLTVL.

The V and J genes are TRBV12-3 or TRBV12-4 and TRBJ1-1, with 8 bases aligning to TRBD1. This CDR3 region has 13 residues. V dropped 5 bases and J dropped 6; count of bases not matched to a gene: 5. CDR3 DNA sequence: TGTGCCAGCAGTCCTGGACAGGGACCTGAAGCTTTCTTT. Residues: CASSPGQGPEAFF.

This clonotype was seen once. At one boundary the junction diverges from the germline segment, which might be a read error. CDR3 DNA sequence: TGTGCCAGCAGCCATCCTTTGACTAGCGGGAGGGATGAGTTT. Its protein is CASSHPLTSGRDEF. This chain joins TRBV7-9 and TRBJ1-5; D remains unclear. The germline V gene has CDR1 SEHNR and CDR2 FQNEAQ (reference sequence). The CDR3 consists of 14 residues.

This clonotype was observed a few times. This rearrangement joins TRBV7-8 to TRBJ1-2; D possibly corresponds to TRBD1 (6 bases). The CDR3 is made up of 15 amino acids. Looked up from germline, CDR1 is SGHVS and CDR2 is FQNEAQ. Trimming took 3 bases from V and 9 from J, leaving 20 bases between them. The CDR3 region is CASSLAGGPDSRYTF. The CDR3 region has the DNA TGTGCCAGCAGCTTGGCGGGGGGCCCCGATTCTCGCTACACCTTC.

This rearrangement joins TRBV7-2 to TRBJ1-2, with a weak D call TRBD1 (6 bases). CDR1 SGHTA and CDR2 FQGNSA come from the germline V gene. The CDR3 runs 16 residues. V was trimmed by 3 bases and J by 5 bases, leaving 19 bases between them. The CDR3 loop is CASSLEGDGLTYGYTF. In DNA, the CDR3 is TGTGCCAGCAGCTTGGAGGGGGACGGGCTTACATATGGCTACACCTTC.

The chain is built from TRBV15 and TRBJ2-5; D might be TRBD1 or TRBD2, each matching 5 bases. The CDR3 extends over 14 amino acids. V lost 5 bases and J lost 8, with 18 bases in between. Germline loops: CDR1 LNHNV, CDR2 YYDKDF (reference sequence). The CDR3 here is CATSGRGQPYTQYF. The CDR3 DNA reads TGTGCCACCAGCGGCCGGGGCCAGCCCTACACCCAGTACTTC.

Turning to this clonotype: Here the CDR3 omits its conserved ending phenylalanine or tryptophan, so a read error is the likely source. The limits of the CDR3 on the DNA are not certain, so only TCRdb's listed CDR3 is given. The chain recombines TRBV9 with TRBJ2-3; TRBD2, the table's D call, was not compared with the DNA. The CDR3 spans 13 amino acids, including both terminal residues. Germline lookup yields CDR1 SGDLS and CDR2 YYNGEE. CDR3 sequence: CASSDGGGAADTL.

A few counts support this clonotype. The chain combines TRBV20-1 with TRBJ2-1; 9 positions match TRBD2. V lost 6 bases to trimming and J lost 7 bases; unmatched junction nucleotides: 13. Germline loops: CDR1 DFQATT, CDR2 SNEGSKA (reference sequence). This CDR3 has 15 amino acids. The CDR3 protein is CSARALAGLSNEQFF. DNA for the CDR3: TGCAGTGCCCGAGCCCTAGCGGGACTGTCGAATGAGCAGTTCTTC.

The V gene is TRBV7-3, the J gene TRBJ2-5; 8 bases map to TRBD1. Germline CDR1 reads SGHTA; CDR2 reads FQGTGA. The junction had 15 bases not matched to a gene; V was cut back by 4 bases and J by 11 bases. The CDR3 is 15 residues long. CDR3 in DNA: TGTGCCAGCAGCTACAGGGGGGAGCCATACAATGCGCAGTACTTC. Protein: CASSYRGEPYNAQYF.

This clonotype was found a few times. The J gene is TRBJ2-3, the V gene TRBV5-6, with TRBD2 as a possible D gene (5 bases). Trimming removed 6 bases at V and 6 bases at J, with 17 bases between. The CDR3 sequence is 14 residues long. Germline V CDR1 and CDR2: SGHDT, YYEEEE. CDR3 sequence reads: CASTGGTSPDTQYF. CDR3 sequence (DNA): TGTGCCAGCACTGGTGGCACTAGTCCCGATACGCAGTATTTT.

V and J are TRBV9 and TRBJ2-5, with 7 bases identical to TRBD2. CDR3 length: 15 residues. Germline CDR1 is SGDLS and CDR2 is YYNGEE. V lost 4 bases and J lost 9; bases outside the gene matches: 15. This CDR3 reads CASSLGEGGYNSQYF. The CDR3, as DNA: TGTGCCAGCAGCTTGGGGGAGGGCGGCTATAATTCCCAGTACTTC.

The chain couples TRBV11-2 to TRBJ2-1; D possibly corresponds to TRBD2 (6 bases). CDR3 length equals 15 residues. Germline-derived CDR1 and CDR2 are SGHAT and FQNNGV. V lost 4 bases and J 8 bases, leaving 18 bases between the germline ends. The CDR3 reads CASSWAAGCGDEQFF. The CDR3 DNA is TGTGCCAGCAGCTGGGCGGCGGGGTGTGGCGATGAGCAGTTCTTC.

The V gene is TRBV7-9, the J gene TRBJ2-5; TRBD2 is a possible D gene (6 bases). From germline, CDR1 is SEHNR and CDR2 FQNEAQ (reference sequence). This CDR3 has 16 residues. Trimming removed 6 bases from V and 0 bases from J, with 17 bases in between. The CDR3 DNA is TGTGCCAGCAGTGAGGCGGGACGGCTGTACCAAGAGACCCAGTACTTC. This sequence encodes CASSEAGRLYQETQYF.

The rearrangement joins TRBV7-9 to TRBJ1-1; D might be TRBD1 (5 bases). The CDR3 is made up of 15 amino acids. V shed 3 bases and J shed 5 bases, with 16 bases lying between them. Germline V lookup: CDR1 SEHNR, CDR2 FQNEAQ (reference sequence). CDR3 sequence (DNA): TGTGCCAGCAGCTTTCATCGGAGCGGGGGGACTGAAGCTTTCTTT. Translation gives CASSFHRSGGTEAFF.

V is TRBV9 and J is TRBJ2-1; TRBD1 is a possible D gene (5 bases). Trimming removed 4 bases at V and 11 bases at J, with 25 bases between. The CDR3 is 16 amino acids. The germline CDR1 and CDR2 sequences are SGDLS and YYNGEE. The CDR3 spells CASSLWSSGANDQQFF. The CDR3, as DNA: TGTGCCAGCAGCCTTTGGAGCTCTGGGGCCAACGATCAGCAGTTCTTC.

This chain joins TRBV11-2 and TRBJ2-3, with 9 bases that match TRBD2. Germline V gives CDR1 SGHAT, CDR2 FQNNGV. The CDR3 length is 14 residues. V lost 3 bases and J lost 5; bases outside the gene matches: 3. The CDR3 DNA reads TGTGCCAGCAGCTTGACTAGCGGAATAGATACGCAGTATTTT. Encoded protein: CASSLTSGIDTQYF.

This clonotype was seen a single time. Because the CDR3 is missing its conserved closing phenylalanine or tryptophan, this is likely a read error. It is unclear where the CDR3 begins or ends on the DNA, so no DNA is shown, and the CDR3 is as TCRdb lists it. This sequence joins TRBV7-9 and TRBJ2-3; the table's D call, TRBD2, was not checked against the DNA. From germline, CDR1 is SEHNR and CDR2 FQNEAQ (reference sequence). From its first to its last residue, the CDR3 has 13 amino acids. Here the CDR3 reads CASSVERDGPVYG.

The chain uses TRBV19 and TRBJ1-1; no definite D call. V was trimmed by 9 bases and J by 1 base, leaving 12 bases between them. The V gene's germline CDR1 is LNHDA and CDR2 SQIVND (reference sequence). This CDR3 has 13 amino acids. The CDR3 region has the DNA TGTGCCAGCGCTAGGGCCCCGAACACTGAAGCTTTCTTT. Translated, it gives CASARAPNTEAFF.

Concerning this clonotype: The missing conserved phenylalanine or tryptophan at the end of this CDR3 makes a read error likely. The limits of the CDR3 on the DNA are not certain, so only TCRdb's listed CDR3 is given. This sequence joins TRBV20-1 and TRBJ2-7; no check of the table's D call, TRBD2, against the DNA was made. From its first to its last residue, the CDR3 has 9 amino acids. Germline CDR1 and CDR2: DFQATT and SNEGSKA (reference sequence). CDR3 sequence: CSARDNLRA.